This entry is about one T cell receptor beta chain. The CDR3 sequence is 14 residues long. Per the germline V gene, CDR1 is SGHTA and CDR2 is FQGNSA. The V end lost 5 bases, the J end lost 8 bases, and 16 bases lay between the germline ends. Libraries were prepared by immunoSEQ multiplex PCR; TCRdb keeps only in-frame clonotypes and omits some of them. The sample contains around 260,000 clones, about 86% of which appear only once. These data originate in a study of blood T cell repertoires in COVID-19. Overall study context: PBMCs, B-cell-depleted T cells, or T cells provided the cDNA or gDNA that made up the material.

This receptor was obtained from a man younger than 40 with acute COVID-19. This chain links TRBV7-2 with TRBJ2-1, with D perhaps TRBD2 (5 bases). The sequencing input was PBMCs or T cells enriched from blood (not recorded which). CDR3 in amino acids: CASSPDFLGDEQFF. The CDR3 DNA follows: TGTGCCAGCAGCCCGGACTTCCTCGGCGATGAGCAGTTCTTC.